In this sample, the clone carrying this T cell receptor (beta chain) turned up many times. Its antigen is undetermined. MiXCR, run by TCRdb on the RACE reads, gives a single entry per CDR3 protein. The sample has tens of thousands of distinct CDR3 sequences; roughly 12% are singletons. The record originates from a study of human T cells and chemical hapten exposure. Across the study: DPC (0.01%) was patch tested on the upper back and read at 6 days. Study-wide results and limits: In comparison with controls, expanded TCRs gave rise to a significantly larger number of large CDR3 similarity clusters. DPC sensitization left the count of TCRs above 1 in 1000 unchanged.

V was shortened by 3 bases and J by 6 bases, with 10 bases between the two germline ends. Germline CDR1 is SGHAT and CDR2 is FQNNGV. The CDR3 has 13 amino acids. Regarding time point: pre-sensitization, week 0. Regarding treatment: therapeutic diphenylcyclopropenone sensitization with weekly scalp DPC. Before extraction, the whole blood was not fractionated, and total RNA was taken from it. Material: whole blood, obtained in connection with sensitization to the hapten diphenylcyclopropenone (DPC). The sequence was collected from a woman aged 40 to 55 with alopecia areata. Some clones in this sample may be carry-over from other donors' samples. The genes are TRBV11-2 and TRBJ2-3; D may be TRBD1 (5 bases). CDR3: CASSLVGVDTQYF. Here the CDR3 DNA reads TGTGCCAGCAGCTTGGTAGGGGTGGATACGCAGTATTTT.